This T cell receptor beta chain was found in a study of blood T cell repertoires in COVID-19. Across the study: The United States, Italy and Spain supplied acute and convalescent COVID-19 samples. From T cells, B-cell-depleted T cells, or PBMCs came the material, which was cDNA or gDNA.

Seattle researchers signed up patients amid active infection and tracked them longitudinally. In the original workflow: Amplification with reference gene primers provided the estimates of nucleated cell counts. The method was immunoSEQ multiplex PCR; TCRdb's version includes in-frame clones alone and lacks a portion of them. The V and J calls and clone size are taken from that table; D and trimming were inferred from the DNA. The sample has 350,000 to 450,000 clones, 86% seen once. Germline CDR1 SGHAT, CDR2 FQNNGV. The CDR3 consists of 14 residues. Trimming cost V 3 bases and J 8 bases; bases outside gene matches: 8.

This TCR was recovered from an older woman with COVID-19, enrolled during active disease. Sample: peripheral blood. V gene TRBV11-2 combines with J gene TRBJ1-2; 8 nucleotides match TRBD1. The DNA for the CDR3 is TGTGCCAGCAGCTTTGGGAGGACAGGGTACGGCTACACCTTC. It codes for CASSFGRTGYGYTF.